The subject of this entry is one TCR beta chain. No antigen is known for it. It has no much larger one-base neighbor in the sample; base qualities were not kept. The donors belonged to the validation cohort of around 120 subjects, which was separate from the approximately 700-subject first cohort. The data were taken from a study of cytomegalovirus exposure and HLA in healthy donors (dated by TCRdb to 2016 to 2017). Background on the whole study: According to a later analysis, the 120 validation repertoires were produced on the same platform as the approximately 690 repertoires of the first cohort. The study aimed to test whether cataloging public T cell receptors could reveal signatures of past pathogen exposure. Along with the roughly 670-subject first cohort, a separate validation cohort of more than 90 different subjects was used. The study combined high-throughput TCR immunosequencing, statistical association of individual TCRs with disease status, and machine learning to predict cytomegalovirus infection status.

The CDR3 runs 15 residues from the cysteine to the phenylalanine. Of the read, only the CDR3 DNA is kept; its 45 bases are in frame from base 1. Per the germline V gene (reference sequence), MNHEY is the CDR1 and SMNVEV is the CDR2. Ends trimmed: V by 6 bases, J by 2 bases; bases unmatched to a gene: 7. The full study reports these points: In vitro tests confirmed that a few of the cytomegalovirus-associated TCR beta chains recognize cytomegalovirus antigens. A later analysis lacked HLA typing for the validation cohort, so it scored co-occurrence in that cohort across all 120 or so repertoires. It was suggested by the authors that the approach could potentially be generalized to other disease states and immunological phenotypes. Of the cluster scores, approximately 95% were above 0 in a later analysis, which found that TCRs clustered in the first cohort also tended to co-occur in the 90 to 150 validation repertoires. Across donors, most TCR sequences were observed very rarely, whereas some public TCRs were present in many individuals. The study listed over 150 TCR beta chains as associated with cytomegalovirus. In both the original and validation cohorts, the classifier was reported to diagnose cytomegalovirus status with high specificity and sensitivity.

The library was generated by the immunoSEQ multiplex PCR assay. Processing in the source paper ran as follows. A statistical classification framework was built for diagnosing cytomegalovirus status from the catalog of TCR beta chain sequences. TCRdb took over this immuneACCESS table, retaining in-frame rearrangements with V and J assigned. Such tables are incomplete; in checked studies, under half of the missing clones stem from an unresolved V gene, and the remainder is unexplained. The D gene and trimming were derived from the DNA, and the V and J assignments and clone size from that table. The table for this sample lists over 85,000 clones; 85% to 95% of them were counted only once. Of the sample, around 0.85% falls within the top ten clones.

The specimen sequenced was PBMCs. The chain is assembled from TRBV27 and TRBJ2-3; TRBD2 fits 8 bases in the junction. The TCR was taken from a woman aged 18-29 years in good health and CMV-seronegative. The CDR3 protein sequence reads: CASSPAGATTDTQYF. Here is the DNA: TGTGCCAGCAGCCCAGCGGGGGCAACCACAGATACGCAGTATTTT.